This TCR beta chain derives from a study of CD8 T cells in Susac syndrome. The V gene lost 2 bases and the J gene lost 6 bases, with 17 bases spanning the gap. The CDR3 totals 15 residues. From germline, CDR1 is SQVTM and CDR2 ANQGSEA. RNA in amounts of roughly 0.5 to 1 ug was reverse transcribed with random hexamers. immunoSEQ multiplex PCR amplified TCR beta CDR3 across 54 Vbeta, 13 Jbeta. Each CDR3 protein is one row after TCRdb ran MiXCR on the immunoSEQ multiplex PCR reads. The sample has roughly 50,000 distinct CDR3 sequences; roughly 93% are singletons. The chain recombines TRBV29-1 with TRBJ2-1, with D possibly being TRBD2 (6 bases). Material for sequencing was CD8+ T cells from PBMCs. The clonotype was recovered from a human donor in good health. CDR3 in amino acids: CSVEWASETFNEQFF. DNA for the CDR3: TGCAGCGTTGAATGGGCTAGCGAAACCTTCAATGAGCAGTTCTTC.